In this sample, the clone carrying this T cell receptor beta chain turned up many times. The antigen is not known. The sample originates from a study of molecular identifiers for immune sequencing clone quantification. Study-wide background: RNA from approximately 20,000 or 98,000 naive CD8 cells was split five ways in replicates, with four sequenced.

A CD8+CD4-CCR7+CD45RA+ phenotype served as the sorting definition for naive CD8 T cells. Trimming cost V 5 bases and J 1 base; bases outside gene matches: 6. The length of the CDR3 is 15 residues. Study-wide findings and caveats: Clones carrying above 20 RNA copies accounted for over 98% of effector molecules, under 1% in naive cells.

TCRdb reanalysed the PCR reads using MiXCR and keeps one entry per CDR3 protein. The profile shows about 640,000 distinct CDR3 sequences, 20% of them singletons. The sequence came from a human donor in good health. Some libraries in this study had Jurkat cell RNA spiked in. Sequenced sample: naive CD8+ T cells from blood, with Jurkat cell RNA spiked in. Subset meaning: FACS-sorted CD8+CD4-CCR7+CD45RA+ naive T cells. The chain uses TRBV12-3 or TRBV12-4 and TRBJ2-3, with 7 nucleotides matching TRBD1. The CDR3 coding sequence is TGTGCCAGCAGTCCGGACAGGCCAGGCACAGATACGCAGTATTTT. Its translation: CASSPDRPGTDTQYF.